One and the same sample provided the 17 T cell receptor beta chains below, sequenced in a study of CD8 T cells in Susac syndrome. The RNA input was about 0.5 to 1 ug, and it was reverse transcribed with random hexamers. One entry per CDR3 protein results from TCRdb running MiXCR on the immunoSEQ multiplex PCR reads. The data hold about 210,000 distinct CDR3 sequences, with 85% to 95% observed a single time. Sequencing used CD4+ T cells from PBMCs. The receptors originated from a human donor in good health.

A single count supports this clonotype. CDR3 in DNA: TGTGCCAGCAGCACGCGGACCCGGGGCGGGGAGCTGTTTTTT. It specifies CASSTRTRGGELFF. The J gene is TRBJ2-2, the V gene TRBV7-2; D is perhaps TRBD2 (5 bases). Trimming removed 5 bases from V and 7 bases from J, with 14 bases in between. Germline CDR1 is SGHTA and CDR2 is FQGNSA. The CDR3 covers 14 residues. The complete variable domain, with remaining parts taken from reference TRBV7-2 and TRBJ2-2, reads GAGVSQSPSNKVTEKGKDVELRCDPISGHTALYWYRQSLGQGLEFLIYFQGNSAPDKSGLPSDRFSAERTGGSVSTLTIQRTQQEDSAVYLCASSTRTRGGELFFGEGSRLTVL.

This chain links TRBV29-1 with TRBJ2-7; the match to TRBD2 covers 9 bases. Germline CDR1 and CDR2: SQVTM and ANQGSEA. V shed 5 bases and J 2 bases; nucleotides not matched to a gene: 7. The CDR3 covers 14 residues. The CDR3 loop reads CSVSTSGPAYEQYV. CDR3 DNA: TGCAGCGTTTCAACTAGCGGGCCGGCCTACGAGCAGTACGTC.

The chain has TRBV29-1 and TRBJ2-7; 10 nucleotides line up with TRBD1. There are 14 residues in the CDR3. Germline V gene data show CDR1 as SQVTM and CDR2 as ANQGSEA. V lost 4 bases and J lost 5; bases outside the gene matches: 8. The DNA for the CDR3 is TGCAGCGTTGCGTCAGGGACAGGGGTCGACGAGCAGTACTTC. This translates into CSVASGTGVDEQYF.

V and J are TRBV3-1 and TRBJ2-3, with 12 bases that match TRBD2. CDR1 is LGHDT and CDR2 is YNNKEL in the germline V gene (reference sequence). V shed 4 bases, J shed 1 base, and the junction held 12 bases outside the gene matches. This CDR3 has 19 residues. The CDR3 spells CASSRDSSGGAWGTDTQYF. DNA for the CDR3: TGTGCCAGCAGCCGGGACTCTAGCGGGGGGGCATGGGGCACAGATACGCAGTATTTT.

The chain is built from TRBV2 and TRBJ2-6; D gene uncertain. CDR3 length equals 15 residues. Germline V gene sequence: CDR1 SNHLY, CDR2 FYNNEI. V lost 4 bases and J lost 3, with 10 bases in between. CDR3 protein: CASSADIGGANVLTF. The CDR3 DNA follows: TGTGCCAGCAGTGCTGATATTGGTGGGGCCAACGTCCTGACTTTC.

This chain connects TRBV3-1 to TRBJ1-1; TRBD1 matches 8 bases. This CDR3 region has 13 residues. Germline CDR1 reads LGHDT; CDR2 reads YNNKEL (reference sequence). V gave up 2 bases and J gave up 7 bases; unmatched junction bases: 3. This CDR3 is CASSQLTGDEAFF. CDR3 DNA sequence: TGTGCCAGCAGCCAACTGACAGGGGATGAAGCTTTCTTT.

This clonotype was counted a single time. The rearrangement uses TRBV5-1 and TRBJ2-4; TRBD1 aligns across 7 bases. Germline V lookup: CDR1 SGHRS, CDR2 YFSETQ. Trimming cost V 3 bases and J 16 bases; bases outside gene matches: 22. The CDR3 contains 16 residues. The CDR3 reads CASSWEPVTGIPNLYF. The CDR3 nucleotides are TGCGCCAGCAGCTGGGAGCCGGTGACAGGGATTCCCAACCTTTACTTC.

V is TRBV27 and J is TRBJ2-3; TRBD1 agrees at 9 bases. The V gene's germline CDR1 is MNHEY and CDR2 SMNVEV (reference sequence). V lost 6 bases, J lost 3 bases, and 10 bases stayed unmatched. This CDR3 is 16 amino acids long. The CDR3 DNA follows: TGTGCCAGCAGGAGAAACAGGGGGCTAGTGACAGATACGCAGTATTTT. Translation gives CASRRNRGLVTDTQYF.

The chain recombines TRBV4-2 with TRBJ2-6; D ambiguous. This CDR3 is built from 16 residues. The germline gives CDR1 LGHNA, CDR2 YNFKEQ. Trimming took off 0 bases at V and 1 base at J, with 7 bases between the two ends. This chain's CDR3 is CASSQEGQSGANVLTF. DNA for the CDR3: TGTGCCAGCAGCCAAGAGGGCCAATCTGGGGCCAACGTCCTGACTTTC.

The chain has TRBV19 and TRBJ2-3, with 7 nucleotides matching TRBD2. Germline CDR1 reads LNHDA; CDR2 reads SQIVND (reference sequence). J was trimmed by 4 bases and V by 10 bases; bases with no gene match: 8. CDR3 length equals 13 residues. Written as DNA, the CDR3 is TGTGCCATAGCGGCGGGAGCCGCAGATACGCAGTATTTT. As protein: CAIAAGAADTQYF.

This chain connects TRBV12-3 or TRBV12-4 to TRBJ1-1; D is undetermined. Trimming removed 7 bases at V and 5 bases at J, with 17 bases between. This CDR3 is 14 amino acids long. Here the CDR3 reads CASKHLGSWTEAFF. In nucleotides, the CDR3 is TGTGCCAGCAAGCACCTCGGATCGTGGACTGAAGCTTTCTTT.

The chain has TRBV20-1 and TRBJ2-5; TRBD1 might be the D (5 bases). Between the trimmed V and J ends, which lost 0 bases and 10 bases, there was a span of 18 bases. The CDR3 sequence is 14 residues long. The germline gives CDR1 DFQATT, CDR2 SNEGSKA (reference sequence). The chain's CDR3 is CSARDAAGKAIQYF. CDR3 bases: TGCAGTGCTAGAGATGCGGCAGGGAAGGCGATCCAGTACTTC.

The chain recombines TRBV29-1 with TRBJ2-3; 7 nucleotides match TRBD2. Germline V gene sequence: CDR1 SQVTM, CDR2 ANQGSEA. V lost 4 bases and J lost 0; bases outside the gene matches: 10. The CDR3 is made up of 16 amino acids. The CDR3 DNA follows: TGCAGCGTTGGCGGGAGTACCCTAACTAGCACAGATACGCAGTATTTT. This gives the protein CSVGGSTLTSTDTQYF.

The V and J genes are TRBV24-1 and TRBJ2-5, with 11 bases fitting TRBD2. The CDR3 runs to 17 residues. Germline loops: CDR1 KGHDR, CDR2 SFDVKD. The V and J ends lost 9 bases and 1 base, in that order; junction bases with no gene match: 12. The CDR3 DNA reads TGTGCCACCGCGACTAGCGGGGACGGAAGCCCCCAAGAGACCCAGTACTTC. It is translated as CATATSGDGSPQETQYF.

This chain links TRBV7-8 with TRBJ1-2; D ambiguous. V lost 1 base, J lost 1 base, and 16 bases lay in between. Germline V gives CDR1 SGHVS, CDR2 FQNEAQ. The CDR3 is 17 amino acids. CDR3 amino acids: CASSLGGVRLDNYGYTF. The CDR3 nucleotides read TGTGCCAGCAGCTTAGGGGGAGTCCGGTTAGATAACTATGGCTACACCTTC.

V usage is TRBV30 and J usage is TRBJ2-5; 7 positions match TRBD2. Per germline, CDR1 GTSNPN and CDR2 SVGIG (reference sequence). The CDR3 covers 15 residues. J gave up 2 bases and V 0 bases, and 6 bases lay outside the gene matches. The CDR3 nucleotides read TGTGCCTGGAGTGTAAGGCCAGCGGGACAAGAGACCCAGTACTTC. Amino acid sequence: CAWSVRPAGQETQYF.

The chain uses TRBV7-9 and TRBJ1-1, with a weak D call TRBD1 (5 bases). Germline CDR1 and CDR2: SEHNR and FQNEAQ (reference sequence). This CDR3 is 12 amino acids long. The V end was cut by 6 bases, the J end by 9 bases, with 14 bases between. The CDR3 DNA reads TGTGCCAGCAGTTCCGACAGTTTTAAAGCTTTCTTT. Amino acid sequence: CASSSDSFKAFF.